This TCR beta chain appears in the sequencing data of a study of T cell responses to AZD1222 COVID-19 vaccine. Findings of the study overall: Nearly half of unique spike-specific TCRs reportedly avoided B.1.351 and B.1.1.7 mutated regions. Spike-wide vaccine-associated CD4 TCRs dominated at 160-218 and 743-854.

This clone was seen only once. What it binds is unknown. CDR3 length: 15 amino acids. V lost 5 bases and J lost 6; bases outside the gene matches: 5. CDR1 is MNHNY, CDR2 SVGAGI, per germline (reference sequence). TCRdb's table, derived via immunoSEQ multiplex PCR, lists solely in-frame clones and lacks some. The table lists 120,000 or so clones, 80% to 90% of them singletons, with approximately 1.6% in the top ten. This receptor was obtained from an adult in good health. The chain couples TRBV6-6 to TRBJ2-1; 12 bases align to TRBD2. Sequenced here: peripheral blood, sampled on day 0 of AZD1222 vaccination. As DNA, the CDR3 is TGTGCCAGCAGTGCTAGCGGGGGGGGTCCCAATGAGCAGTTCTTC. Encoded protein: CASSASGGGPNEQFF.